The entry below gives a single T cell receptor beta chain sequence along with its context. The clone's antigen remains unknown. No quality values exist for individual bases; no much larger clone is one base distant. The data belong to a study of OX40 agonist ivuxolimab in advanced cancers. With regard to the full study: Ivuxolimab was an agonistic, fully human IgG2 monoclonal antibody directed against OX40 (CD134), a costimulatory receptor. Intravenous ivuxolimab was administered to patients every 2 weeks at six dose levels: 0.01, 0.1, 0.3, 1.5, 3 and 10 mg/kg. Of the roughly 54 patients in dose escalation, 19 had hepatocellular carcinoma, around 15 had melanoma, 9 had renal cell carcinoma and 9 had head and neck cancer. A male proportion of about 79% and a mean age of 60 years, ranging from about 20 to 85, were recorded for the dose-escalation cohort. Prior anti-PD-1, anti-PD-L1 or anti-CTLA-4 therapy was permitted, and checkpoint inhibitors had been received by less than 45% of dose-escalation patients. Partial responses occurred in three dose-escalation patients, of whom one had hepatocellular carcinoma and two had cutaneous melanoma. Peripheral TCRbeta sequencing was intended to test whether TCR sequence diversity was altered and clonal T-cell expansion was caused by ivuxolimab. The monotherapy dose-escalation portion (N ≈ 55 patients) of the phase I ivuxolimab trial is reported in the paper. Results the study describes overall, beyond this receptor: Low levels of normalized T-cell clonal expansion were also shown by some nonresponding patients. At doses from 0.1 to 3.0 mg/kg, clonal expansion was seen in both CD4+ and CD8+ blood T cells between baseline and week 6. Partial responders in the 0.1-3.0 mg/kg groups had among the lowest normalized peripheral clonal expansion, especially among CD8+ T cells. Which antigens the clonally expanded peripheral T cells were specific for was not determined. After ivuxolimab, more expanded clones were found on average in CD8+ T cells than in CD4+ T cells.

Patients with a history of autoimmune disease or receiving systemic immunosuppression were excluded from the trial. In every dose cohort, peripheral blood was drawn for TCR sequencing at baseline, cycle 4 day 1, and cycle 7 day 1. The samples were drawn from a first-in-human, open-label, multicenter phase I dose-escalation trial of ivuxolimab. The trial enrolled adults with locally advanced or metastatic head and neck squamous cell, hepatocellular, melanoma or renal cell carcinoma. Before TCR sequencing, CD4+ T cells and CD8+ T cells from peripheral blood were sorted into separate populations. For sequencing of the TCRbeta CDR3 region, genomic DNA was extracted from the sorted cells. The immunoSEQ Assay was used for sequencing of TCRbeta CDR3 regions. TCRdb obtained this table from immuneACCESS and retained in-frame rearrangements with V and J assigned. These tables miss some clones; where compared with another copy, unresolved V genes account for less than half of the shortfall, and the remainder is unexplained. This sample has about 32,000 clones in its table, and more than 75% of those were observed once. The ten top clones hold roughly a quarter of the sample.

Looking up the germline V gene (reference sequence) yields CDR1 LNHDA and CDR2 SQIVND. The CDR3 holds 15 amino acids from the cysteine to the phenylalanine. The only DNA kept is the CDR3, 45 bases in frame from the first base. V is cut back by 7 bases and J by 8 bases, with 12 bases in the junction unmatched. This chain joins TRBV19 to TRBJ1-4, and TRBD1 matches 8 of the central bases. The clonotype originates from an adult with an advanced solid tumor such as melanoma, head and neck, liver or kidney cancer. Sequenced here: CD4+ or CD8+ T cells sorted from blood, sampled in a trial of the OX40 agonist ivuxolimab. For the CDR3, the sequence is CASTSQTGAGEKLFF. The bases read TGTGCCAGTACTTCGCAGACAGGGGCGGGAGAAAAACTGTTTTTT. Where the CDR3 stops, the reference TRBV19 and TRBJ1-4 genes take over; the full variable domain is DGGITQSPKYLFRKEGQNVTLSCEQNLNHDAMYWYRQDPGQGLRLIYYSQIVNDFQKGDIAEGYSVSREKKESFPLTVTSAQKNPTAFYLCASTSQTGAGEKLFFGSGTQLSVL.